The rows below give T cell receptor beta chains drawn from one sample of a study of regulatory T cells in long-lasting Graves disease. One entry per CDR3 protein results from TCRdb running MiXCR on the multiplex PCR reads. The sample lists roughly 700,000 distinct CDR3 sequences, about 32% occurring once. This material consisted of peripheral blood mononuclear cells (PBMCs), taken when the disease was refractory, from a patient treated with antithyroid drugs. The receptors were sampled from a female donor with Graves disease. CDR3s include the opening cysteine and the closing phenylalanine or tryptophan. Fields, in order: D gene, clone size, J gene, V gene, CDR3 DNA, CDR3 protein. D genes are given only for firm matches. The size of a clone is reported for some rows only, either as once, few or many, or as a class for expanded clones.

D: TRBD2; size: few; J: TRBJ2-5; V: TRBV7-9; DNA: TGTGCCAGCAGCTTAGTTGGGGACTATCAAGAGACCCAGTACTTC; CDR3: CASSLVGDYQETQYF
D: .; size: many; J: TRBJ2-7; V: TRBV28; DNA: TGTGCCAGCAGGGCTTCAGCAGTGTACGAGCAGTACTTC; CDR3: CASRASAVYEQYF
D: TRBD2; size: many; J: TRBJ2-5; V: TRBV11-2; DNA: TGTGCCAGCAGCTATGGACTAGCGGGGTCTAGAGAGACCCAGTACTTC; CDR3: CASSYGLAGSRETQYF
D: .; size: few; J: TRBJ2-5; V: TRBV18; DNA: TGTGCCAGCTCATCGGACTGGCAAGAGACCCAGTACTTC; CDR3: CASSSDWQETQYF
D: .; size: few; J: TRBJ2-5; V: TRBV7-9; DNA: TGTGCCAGCAGCTCCCTCCTAGGGCAACAAGAGACCCAGTACTTC; CDR3: CASSSLLGQQETQYF
D: .; size: .; J: TRBJ2-5; V: TRBV7-9; DNA: TGTGCCAGCAGCATATCCTTAGCGGCCAAAGAGACCCAGTACTTC; CDR3: CASSISLAAKETQYF
D: .; size: .; J: TRBJ2-3; V: TRBV27; DNA: TGTGCCATCCGTAGTGGCCCCGCGGATACGCAGTATTTT; CDR3: CAIRSGPADTQYF
D: TRBD1; size: few; J: TRBJ2-5; V: TRBV5-1; DNA: TGCGCCAGCAGCCCCGGGACAGGGGGCATGGAGACCCAGTACTTC; CDR3: CASSPGTGGMETQYF
D: .; size: .; J: TRBJ1-2; V: TRBV11-2; DNA: TGTGCCAGCAGCTTAAGTCCCGGACGCGACTATGGCTACACCTTC; CDR3: CASSLSPGRDYGYTF
D: .; size: .; J: TRBJ2-4; V: TRBV9; DNA: TGTGCCAGCAGCGTGGGGGACCGTGGTAGTGCGTCCAAAAACATTCAGTACTTC; CDR3: CASSVGDRGSASKNIQYF
D: TRBD1; size: .; J: TRBJ1-1; V: TRBV14; DNA: TGTGCCAGCAGCCGCTCAACAGGGGCGACTATGGTAGCTTTCTTT; CDR3: CASSRSTGATMVAFF
D: .; size: few; J: TRBJ1-3; V: TRBV2; DNA: TGTGCCAGCAGTTGGGGGTCTGGAAACACCATATATTTT; CDR3: CASSWGSGNTIYF
D: TRBD2; size: .; J: TRBJ2-5; V: TRBV7-9; DNA: TGTGCCAGCAGCCGGGGACTAGCGGGAGCAGAGACCCAGTACTTC; CDR3: CASSRGLAGAETQYF
D: .; size: few; J: TRBJ1-2; V: TRBV12-5; DNA: TGTGCTAGTGGTTGCGGGCGAGGGCAAGCGGCTAAACGTTACTATGGCTACACCTTC; CDR3: CASGCGRGQAAKRYYGYTF
D: TRBD2; size: .; J: TRBJ2-7; V: TRBV12-3/TRBV12-4; DNA: TGTGCCAGCAGTTCCTCGTCCGGGACTAGTTTCTACGAGCAGTACTTC; CDR3: CASSSSSGTSFYEQYF
D: .; size: .; J: TRBJ2-7; V: TRBV3-1; DNA: TGTGCCAGCAGCAACTCCGGGACGTCCTACGAGCAGTACTTC; CDR3: CASSNSGTSYEQYF
D: .; size: .; J: TRBJ2-5; V: TRBV15; DNA: TGTGCCACCAGCAGAGTTACCGGAGAGACCCAGTACTTC; CDR3: CATSRVTGETQYF
D: .; size: few; J: TRBJ1-5; V: TRBV28; DNA: TGTGCCAGCAGTCCGGAACGACGCCCCCAGCATTTT; CDR3: CASSPERRPQHF
D: .; size: .; J: TRBJ1-1; V: TRBV11-2; DNA: TGTGCCAGCAGCCCGCGCGGGAGAGTGAACACTGAAGCTTTCTTT; CDR3: CASSPRGRVNTEAFF
D: .; size: many; J: TRBJ2-1; V: TRBV12-3/TRBV12-4; DNA: TGTGCCAGCAGTTTAATCAATGAGCAGTTCTTC; CDR3: CASSLINEQFF
D: .; size: .; J: TRBJ2-7; V: TRBV25-1; DNA: TGTGCCAGCAGTGAATCCGGAAGAAGCTCCTACGAGCAGTACTTC; CDR3: CASSESGRSSYEQYF
D: TRBD1; size: .; J: TRBJ1-1; V: TRBV7-9; DNA: TGTGCCAGCACAAGTCAGGGGGAAATGAACACTGAAGCTTTCTTT; CDR3: CASTSQGEMNTEAFF
D: TRBD1; size: .; J: TRBJ1-2; V: TRBV29-1; DNA: TGCAGCGTAGCTGACAGGGGGACCAGGAAGAATGGCTACACCTTC; CDR3: CSVADRGTRKNGYTF
D: TRBD2; size: few; J: TRBJ2-7; V: TRBV3-1; DNA: TGTGCCAGCAGCCAAGGAGCGGGAGCAGGCTACGAGCAGTACTTC; CDR3: CASSQGAGAGYEQYF
D: TRBD2; size: .; J: TRBJ2-5; V: TRBV6-1; DNA: TGTGCCAGCAGACACACTAGCGGACAAGAGACCCAGTACTTC; CDR3: CASRHTSGQETQYF
D: TRBD1; size: .; J: TRBJ2-7; V: TRBV7-9; DNA: TGTGCCAGCAGCACCCGGGACAGGGTTATTTACGAGCAGTACTTC; CDR3: CASSTRDRVIYEQYF
D: .; size: many; J: TRBJ2-7; V: TRBV7-9; DNA: TGTGCCAGCAGCCTTACGCCCCGAGTAGGCGAGCAGTACTTC; CDR3: CASSLTPRVGEQYF
D: .; size: many; J: TRBJ1-1; V: TRBV28; DNA: TGTGCCAGCTGGGGCCGGAACACTGAAGCTTTCTTT; CDR3: CASWGRNTEAFF
D: .; size: .; J: TRBJ1-5; V: TRBV20-1; DNA: TGCAGTGCTAGATGGGAGGGAAGCAATCAGCCCCAGCATTTT; CDR3: CSARWEGSNQPQHF
D: TRBD1; size: .; J: TRBJ1-5; V: TRBV2; DNA: TGTGCCAGCAGTGGACAGGGGGCCGGCAATCAGCCCCAGCATTTT; CDR3: CASSGQGAGNQPQHF
D: .; size: few; J: TRBJ2-4; V: TRBV6-1; DNA: TGTGCCAGTTCACAGGGAGGCATTCAGTACTTC; CDR3: CASSQGGIQYF
D: .; size: few; J: TRBJ1-5; V: TRBV20-1; DNA: TGCAGTGCTGTTAAGGGGGTGAATCAGCCCCAGCATTTT; CDR3: CSAVKGVNQPQHF
D: .; size: .; J: TRBJ2-7; V: TRBV20-1; DNA: TGCAGTGCTAGAGATGCGGGCGGAGGGGCTTACGAGCAGTACTTC; CDR3: CSARDAGGGAYEQYF
D: .; size: .; J: TRBJ1-1; V: TRBV20-1; DNA: TGCAGTGCCCGGGGACATGACACTGAAGCTTTCTTT; CDR3: CSARGHDTEAFF
D: .; size: .; J: TRBJ1-5; V: TRBV15; DNA: TGTGCCACCAGCAGGAGACACATCAATCAGCCCCAGCATTTT; CDR3: CATSRRHINQPQHF
D: TRBD1; size: once; J: TRBJ1-5; V: TRBV24-1; DNA: TGTGCCACCAGTGATAACAGGGGGCCTCCCAATCAGCCCCAGCATTTT; CDR3: CATSDNRGPPNQPQHF
D: .; size: few; J: TRBJ1-5; V: TRBV30; DNA: TGTGCCTGGAGTCAGGGCCCCAGTCAGCCCCAGCATTTT; CDR3: CAWSQGPSQPQHF
D: TRBD1; size: few; J: TRBJ1-1; V: TRBV6-9; DNA: TGTGCCAGCAGTTCCGGGACAGGGTTGGCTGAAGCTTTCTTT; CDR3: CASSSGTGLAEAFF
D: TRBD1; size: few; J: TRBJ2-5; V: TRBV30; DNA: TGTGCCTGGAGTCCTCGGACAGGGGGCGGGGAGACCCAGTACTTC; CDR3: CAWSPRTGGGETQYF
D: .; size: few; J: TRBJ1-2; V: TRBV5-1; DNA: TGCGCCAGCAGCTTGGCCGTACAAACTAACTATGGCTACACCTTC; CDR3: CASSLAVQTNYGYTF
D: .; size: few; J: TRBJ1-1; V: TRBV19; DNA: TGTGCCAGTAGTATCTGGAGGGGTGAAGCTTTCTTT; CDR3: CASSIWRGEAFF
D: .; size: .; J: TRBJ1-4; V: TRBV6-9; DNA: TGTGCCAGCAGTTACGACCGGATTAATGAAAAACTGTTTTTT; CDR3: CASSYDRINEKLFF
D: TRBD2; size: many; J: TRBJ2-2; V: TRBV12-5; DNA: TGTGCTAGTGGAATCGGGACTACCCGTTCCGGGGAGCTGTTTTTT; CDR3: CASGIGTTRSGELFF
D: .; size: few; J: TRBJ1-6; V: TRBV3-1; DNA: TGTGCCAGCAGCCAAGGAGGGTCTGGATCACCCCTCCACTTT; CDR3: CASSQGGSGSPLHF
D: .; size: few; J: TRBJ1-1; V: TRBV27; DNA: TGTGCCAGCAGTTTAGGGGGGACCCTGCTCACTGAAGCTTTCTTT; CDR3: CASSLGGTLLTEAFF
D: TRBD1; size: .; J: TRBJ1-1; V: TRBV11-2; DNA: TGTGCCAGCAGCTTAGTCCGGGACAGTGAAGCTCTCTTT; CDR3: CASSLVRDSEALF
D: .; size: .; J: TRBJ2-7; V: TRBV20-1; DNA: TGCAGTGCTAGAGATCTGTGGGTTAGCTCCTACGAGCAGTACTTC; CDR3: CSARDLWVSSYEQYF
D: .; size: .; J: TRBJ2-7; V: TRBV9; DNA: TGTGCCAGCAGCCCACGTGAGGGGTACTACGAGCAGTACTTC; CDR3: CASSPREGYYEQYF
D: .; size: .; J: TRBJ1-1; V: TRBV30; DNA: TGTGCCCGAGACCGGAAGGGAACTGAAGCTTTCTTT; CDR3: CARDRKGTEAFF
D: .; size: many; J: TRBJ1-1; V: TRBV11-2; DNA: TGTGCCAGCAGCTTAGTCGGGGTGAACACTGAAGCTTTCTTT; CDR3: CASSLVGVNTEAFF
D: .; size: .; J: TRBJ1-1; V: TRBV6-5; DNA: TGTGCCAGCAGTTACTCGACTTCGGGCGTTGAAGCTTTCTTT; CDR3: CASSYSTSGVEAFF
D: .; size: few; J: TRBJ2-7; V: TRBV30; DNA: TGTGCCTGGACCGGGACCTCCTACGAGCAGTACTTC; CDR3: CAWTGTSYEQYF
D: TRBD1; size: many; J: TRBJ1-1; V: TRBV12-3/TRBV12-4; DNA: TGTGCCAGCAGTTTATCCCGGACAGGGGGGCACACTGAAGCTTTCTTT; CDR3: CASSLSRTGGHTEAFF
D: .; size: .; J: TRBJ2-2; V: TRBV29-1; DNA: TGCAGCGTTGAAGATCATCGGGGATACACCGGGGAGCTGTTTTTT; CDR3: CSVEDHRGYTGELFF
D: TRBD1; size: .; J: TRBJ1-2; V: TRBV5-1; DNA: TGCGCCAGCAGACACGGACAGGGGGAGAATGGCTACACCTTC; CDR3: CASRHGQGENGYTF
D: TRBD1; size: few; J: TRBJ1-2; V: TRBV28; DNA: TGTGCCAGCAGGATGGACAGGGCCTATGGCTACACCTTC; CDR3: CASRMDRAYGYTF
D: TRBD1; size: .; J: TRBJ1-1; V: TRBV10-3; DNA: TGTGCCATCAGCCCGACAGGGGGCGTATCTGAAGCTTTCTTT; CDR3: CAISPTGGVSEAFF